This TCR beta chain was obtained from a study of T cell responses to AZD1222 COVID-19 vaccine. This table comes from immunoSEQ multiplex PCR, and its TCRdb copy is limited to in-frame clones, with some not included. The sample includes roughly 140,000 clones, approximately 90% of them seen just once. The CDR3 contains 15 residues. Trimming took off 3 bases at V and 2 bases at J, with 14 bases between the two ends. Germline loops: CDR1 SGHRS, CDR2 YFSETQ. This receptor was identified in an adult in good health. The material sequenced was peripheral blood, taken on day 0 of AZD1222 vaccination. The V and J genes are TRBV5-1 and TRBJ2-5; D may be TRBD2 (5 bases). DNA of the CDR3: TGCGCCAGCAGCTCAACCTGGAGCGGACAAGAGACCCAGTACTTC. Translation: CASSSTWSGQETQYF.